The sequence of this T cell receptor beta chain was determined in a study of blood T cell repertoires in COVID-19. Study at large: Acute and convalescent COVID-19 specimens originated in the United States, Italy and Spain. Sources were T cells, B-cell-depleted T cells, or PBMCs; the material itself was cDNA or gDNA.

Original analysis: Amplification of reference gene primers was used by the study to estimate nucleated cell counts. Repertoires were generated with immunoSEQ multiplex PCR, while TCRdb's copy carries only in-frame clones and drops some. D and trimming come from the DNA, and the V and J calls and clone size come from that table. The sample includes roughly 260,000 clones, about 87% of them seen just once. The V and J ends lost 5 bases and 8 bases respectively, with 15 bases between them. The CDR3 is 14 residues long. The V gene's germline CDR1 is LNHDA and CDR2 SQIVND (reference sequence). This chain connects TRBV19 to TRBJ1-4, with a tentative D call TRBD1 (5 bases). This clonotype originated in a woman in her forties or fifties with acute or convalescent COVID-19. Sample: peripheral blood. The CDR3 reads CASSWGGRGEKLFF. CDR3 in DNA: TGTGCCAGTAGTTGGGGGGGAAGAGGAGAAAAACTGTTTTTT.